The present entry profiles one T cell receptor (beta chain) with its context. These data are taken from a study of blood T cell repertoires in COVID-19. On the study more broadly: The United States, Italy and Spain supplied acute and convalescent COVID-19 samples. T cells, B-cell-depleted T cells, or PBMCs provided the cDNA or gDNA that served as material.

Per the original data handling: Counts of nucleated cells, estimated from reference gene primer amplification, were obtained. The assay was immunoSEQ multiplex PCR, and TCRdb's table has in-frame clones only and misses some. V and J calls and clone size come straight from that table; D and trimming were deduced from the DNA. The sample comprises about 170,000 clones, 80% to 90% of which are singletons, and approximately 14% rests with the top ten. The source of this sequence is a woman in her 70s with COVID-19, enrolled during active disease. Sequenced material: peripheral blood.

CDR3 residues: CASSLENRPGYTF. The CDR3 DNA follows: TGCGCCAGCAGCTTGGAAAACAGGCCCGGCTACACCTTC. The V call is TRBV5-1, the J call TRBJ1-2; perhaps TRBD1 as D (5 bases). V was cut by 0 bases and J by 8 bases, with 11 bases left in between. The CDR3 loop spans 13 amino acids. Germline V gene sequence: CDR1 SGHRS, CDR2 YFSETQ.